A selection of T cell receptor beta chains follows, all from one sample in a study of early T cells in non-severe SARS-CoV-2 infection. A single record per CDR3 protein comes from TCRdb applying MiXCR to the 5' RACE reads. Altogether about 64,000 distinct CDR3 sequences are present, roughly 18% being singletons, with the ten largest covering under 9%. Source: whole blood, taken at baseline. These receptors were collected from an adult who was a healthcare worker with PCR-confirmed SARS-CoV-2 infection or an uninfected control (not recorded which). Each CDR3 is given with its conserved first and last residue. Each record gives: clone size, CDR3 length, D gene, J gene, V gene, CDR3 DNA, CDR3 protein. A D gene is named only where the DNA matches it firmly. Clone size is not always given. Where it is, it says once, few, many or a class for expanded clones.

abundance: many
len: 14
d_gene: TRBD1
j_gene: TRBJ1-6
v_gene: TRBV6-5
CDR3nt: TGTGCCAGCAGTTACTCCAACAGGGGTTCACCCCTCCACTTT
CDR3aa: CASSYSNRGSPLHF

abundance: few
len: 15
d_gene: TRBD2
j_gene: TRBJ2-2
v_gene: TRBV4-1
CDR3nt: TGCGCCAGCAGCCAAATGCAGGGAGGGGCCGGGGAGCTGTTTTTT
CDR3aa: CASSQMQGGAGELFF

abundance: NA
len: 15
d_gene: TRBD2
j_gene: TRBJ2-2
v_gene: TRBV11-2
CDR3nt: TGTGCCAGCAGCTTCGGAGCGGGAACCACCGGGGAGCTGTTTTTT
CDR3aa: CASSFGAGTTGELFF

abundance: NA
len: 15
d_gene: NA
j_gene: TRBJ2-7
v_gene: TRBV3-1
CDR3nt: TGTGCCAGCAGCCAATCCGGGGCGGCGACCTACGAGCAGTACTTC
CDR3aa: CASSQSGAATYEQYF

abundance: few
len: 16
d_gene: NA
j_gene: TRBJ2-2
v_gene: TRBV7-9
CDR3nt: TGTGCCAGCAGCTTGCTTCCAGTCCCGAACACCGGGGAGCTGTTTTTT
CDR3aa: CASSLLPVPNTGELFF

abundance: many
len: 16
d_gene: NA
j_gene: TRBJ2-7
v_gene: TRBV12-5
CDR3nt: TGTGCTAGTGCCTTGAACCTAGGGACGCAAAACTACGAGCAGTACTTC
CDR3aa: CASALNLGTQNYEQYF

abundance: few
len: 13
d_gene: NA
j_gene: TRBJ1-6
v_gene: TRBV6-5
CDR3nt: TGTGCCAGCAGTTTGACAGAGAATTCACCCCTCCACTTT
CDR3aa: CASSLTENSPLHF

abundance: many
len: 13
d_gene: TRBD1
j_gene: TRBJ1-4
v_gene: TRBV18
CDR3nt: TGTGCCAGCTCCCACGGACAGGATGAAAAACTGTTTTTT
CDR3aa: CASSHGQDEKLFF

abundance: few
len: 16
d_gene: NA
j_gene: TRBJ2-1
v_gene: TRBV27
CDR3nt: TGTGCCAGTAAACGACAGGACTTAAATGGTTTTTTGGAGCAGTTCTTC
CDR3aa: CASKRQDLNGFLEQFF

abundance: NA
len: 16
d_gene: TRBD2
j_gene: TRBJ2-1
v_gene: TRBV6-2/TRBV6-3
CDR3nt: TGTGCCAGCAGTTACCGGGCTAGCGGGGTCTACAATGAGCAGTTCTTC
CDR3aa: CASSYRASGVYNEQFF

abundance: NA
len: 15
d_gene: TRBD2
j_gene: TRBJ2-7
v_gene: TRBV3-1
CDR3nt: TGTGCCAGCAGCCAAGATGTCGCGGGAGTAAGTGAGCAGTACTTC
CDR3aa: CASSQDVAGVSEQYF

abundance: few
len: 13
d_gene: NA
j_gene: TRBJ2-5
v_gene: TRBV12-3/TRBV12-4
CDR3nt: TGTGCCAGCAGCGGACAGTTACAAGAGACCCAGTACTTC
CDR3aa: CASSGQLQETQYF